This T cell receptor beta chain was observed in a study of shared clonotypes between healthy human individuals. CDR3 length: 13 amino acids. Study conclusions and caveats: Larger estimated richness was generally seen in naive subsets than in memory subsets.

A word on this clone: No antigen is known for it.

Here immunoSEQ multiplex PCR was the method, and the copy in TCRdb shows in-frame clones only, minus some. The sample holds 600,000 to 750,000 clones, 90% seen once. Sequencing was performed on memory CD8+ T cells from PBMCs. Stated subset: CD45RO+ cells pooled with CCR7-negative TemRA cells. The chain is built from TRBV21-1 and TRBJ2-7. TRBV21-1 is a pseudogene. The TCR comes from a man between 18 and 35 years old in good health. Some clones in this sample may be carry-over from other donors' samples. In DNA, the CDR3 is TGTGCCAACGTGGCGCCAACAACCTACGAGCAGTACTTC. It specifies CANVAPTTYEQYF.